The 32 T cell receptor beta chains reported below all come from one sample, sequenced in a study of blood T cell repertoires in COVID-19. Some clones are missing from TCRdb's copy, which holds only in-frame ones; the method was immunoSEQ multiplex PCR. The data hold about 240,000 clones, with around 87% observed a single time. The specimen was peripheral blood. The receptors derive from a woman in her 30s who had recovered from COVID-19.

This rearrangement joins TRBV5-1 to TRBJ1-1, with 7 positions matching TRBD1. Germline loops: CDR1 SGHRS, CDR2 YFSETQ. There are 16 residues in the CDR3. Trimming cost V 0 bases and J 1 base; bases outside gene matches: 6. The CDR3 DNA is TGCGCCAGCAGCTTGGGACAGGGATCGGGGAACACTGAAGCTTTCTTT. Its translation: CASSLGQGSGNTEAFF.

In DNA form, the CDR3 reads TGTGCCAGCAGTGAACCGAGGACAGGGGCACCCAGCCAATCCAACCAAGAGACCCAGTACTTC. This gives the protein CASSEPRTGAPSQSNQETQYF. This rearrangement joins TRBV2 to TRBJ2-5; 9 bases are a match to TRBD1. The CDR3 runs to 21 residues. Looked up from germline, CDR1 is SNHLY and CDR2 is FYNNEI. Trimming removed 2 bases from V and 0 bases from J; junction bases left unmatched: 19.

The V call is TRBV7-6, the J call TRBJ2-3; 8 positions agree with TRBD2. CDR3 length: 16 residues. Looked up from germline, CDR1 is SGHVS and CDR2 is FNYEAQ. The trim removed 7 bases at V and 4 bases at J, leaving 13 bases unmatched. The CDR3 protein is CASTPPTGGAADTQYF. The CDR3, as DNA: TGTGCCAGCACCCCTCCGACGGGGGGGGCGGCAGATACGCAGTATTTT. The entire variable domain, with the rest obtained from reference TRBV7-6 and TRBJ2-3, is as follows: GAGVSQSPRYKVTKRGQDVALRCDPISGHVSLYWYRQALGQGPEFLTYFNYEAQQDKSGLPNDRFSAERPEGSISTLTIQRTEQRDSAMYRCASTPPTGGAADTQYFGPGTRLTVL.

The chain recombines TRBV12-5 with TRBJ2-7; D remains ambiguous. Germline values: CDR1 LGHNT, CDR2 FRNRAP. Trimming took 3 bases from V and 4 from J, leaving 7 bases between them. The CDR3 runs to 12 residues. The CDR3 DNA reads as TGTGCTAGTGGTTTCGTGGCTTACGAGCAGTACTTC. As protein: CASGFVAYEQYF.

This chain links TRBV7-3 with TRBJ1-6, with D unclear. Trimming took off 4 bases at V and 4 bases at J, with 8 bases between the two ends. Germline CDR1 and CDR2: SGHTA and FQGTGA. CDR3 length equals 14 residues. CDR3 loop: CASSSGVYNSPLHF. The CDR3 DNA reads TGTGCCAGCAGCTCCGGGGTTTATAATTCACCCCTCCACTTT.

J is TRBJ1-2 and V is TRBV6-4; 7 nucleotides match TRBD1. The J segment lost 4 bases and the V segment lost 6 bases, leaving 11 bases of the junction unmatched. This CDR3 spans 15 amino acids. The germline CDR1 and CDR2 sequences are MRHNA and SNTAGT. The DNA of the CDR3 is TGTGCCAGCAGCCCTACAATGGACAGGACCTATGGCTACACCTTC. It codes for CASSPTMDRTYGYTF.

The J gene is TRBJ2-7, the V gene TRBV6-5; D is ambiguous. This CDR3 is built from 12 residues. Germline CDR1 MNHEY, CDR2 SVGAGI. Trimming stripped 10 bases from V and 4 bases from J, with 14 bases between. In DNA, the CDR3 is TGTGCCACCCAGGTCAGAAAATACGAGCAGTACTTC. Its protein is CATQVRKYEQYF.

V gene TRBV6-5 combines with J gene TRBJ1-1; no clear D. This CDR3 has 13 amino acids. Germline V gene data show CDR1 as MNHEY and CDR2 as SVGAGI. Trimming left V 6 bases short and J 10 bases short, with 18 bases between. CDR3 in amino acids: CASSWGEGQGAFF. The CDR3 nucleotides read TGTGCCAGCAGCTGGGGAGAGGGCCAAGGAGCTTTCTTT.

The CDR3 coding sequence is TGTGCCAGCTGGGGGGATTTACCTTACGAGCAGTACTTC. It translates to CASWGDLPYEQYF. The V and J genes are TRBV2 and TRBJ2-7; possible D gene TRBD2, 6 bases. Germline V gives CDR1 SNHLY, CDR2 FYNNEI. There are 13 residues in the CDR3. Between the trimmed V and J ends, which lost 8 bases and 4 bases, there was a span of 15 bases.

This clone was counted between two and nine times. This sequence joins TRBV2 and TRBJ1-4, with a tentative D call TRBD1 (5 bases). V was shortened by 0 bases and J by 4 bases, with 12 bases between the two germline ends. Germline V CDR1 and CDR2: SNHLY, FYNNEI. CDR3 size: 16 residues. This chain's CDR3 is CASSEALGGSNEKLFF. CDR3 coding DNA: TGTGCCAGCAGTGAAGCGCTTGGGGGGAGTAATGAAAAACTGTTTTTT.

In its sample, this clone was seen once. Written as DNA, the CDR3 is TGTGCCATCGGGGATAACAGGGGAAACTATGGCTACACCTTC. It yields the protein CAIGDNRGNYGYTF. The chain is built from TRBV10-3 and TRBJ1-2; 7 nucleotides line up with TRBD1. This CDR3 contains 14 residues. Losses at the gene ends were 8 bases for V and 2 bases for J; bases not matched to a gene: 8. Germline V CDR1 and CDR2: ENHRY, SYGVKD.

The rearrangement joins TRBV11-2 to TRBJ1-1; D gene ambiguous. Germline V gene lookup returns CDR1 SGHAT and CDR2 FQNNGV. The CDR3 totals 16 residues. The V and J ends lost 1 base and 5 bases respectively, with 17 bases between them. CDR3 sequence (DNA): TGTGCCAGCAGCTTAGGGGCAGCCCTCGTTGGTACTGAAGCTTTCTTT. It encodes CASSLGAALVGTEAFF.

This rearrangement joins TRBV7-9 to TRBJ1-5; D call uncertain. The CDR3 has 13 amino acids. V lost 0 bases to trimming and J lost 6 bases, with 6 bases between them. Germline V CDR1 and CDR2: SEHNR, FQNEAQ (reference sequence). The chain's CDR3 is CASSLAGSQPQHF. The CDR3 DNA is TGTGCCAGCAGCTTAGCGGGGAGTCAGCCCCAGCATTTT.

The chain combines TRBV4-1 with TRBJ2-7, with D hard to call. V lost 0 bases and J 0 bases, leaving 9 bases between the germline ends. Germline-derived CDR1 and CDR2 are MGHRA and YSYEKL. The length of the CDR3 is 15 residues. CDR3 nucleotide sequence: TGCGCCAGCAGCCAAGATCTTGCGAGCTCCTACGAGCAGTACTTC. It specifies CASSQDLASSYEQYF.

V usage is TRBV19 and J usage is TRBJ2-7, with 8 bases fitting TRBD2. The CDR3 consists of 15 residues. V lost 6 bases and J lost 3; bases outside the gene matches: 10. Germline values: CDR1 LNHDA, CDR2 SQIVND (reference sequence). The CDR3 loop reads CASRTAGGQVYEQYF. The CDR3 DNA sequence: TGTGCCAGTAGGACTGCGGGGGGTCAAGTCTACGAGCAGTACTTC.

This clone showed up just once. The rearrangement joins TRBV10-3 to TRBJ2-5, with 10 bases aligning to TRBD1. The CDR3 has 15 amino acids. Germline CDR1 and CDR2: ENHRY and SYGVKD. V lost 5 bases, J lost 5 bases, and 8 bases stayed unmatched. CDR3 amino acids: CAISSGTGDKETQYF. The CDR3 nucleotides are TGTGCCATCAGTTCCGGGACAGGGGATAAGGAGACCCAGTACTTC.

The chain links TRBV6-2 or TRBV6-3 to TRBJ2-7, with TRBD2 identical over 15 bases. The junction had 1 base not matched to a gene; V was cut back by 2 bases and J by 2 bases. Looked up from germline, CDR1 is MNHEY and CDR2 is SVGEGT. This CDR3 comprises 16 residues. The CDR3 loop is CASSYGLAGGPYEQYF. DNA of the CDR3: TGTGCCAGCAGTTACGGACTAGCGGGGGGGCCCTACGAGCAGTACTTC.

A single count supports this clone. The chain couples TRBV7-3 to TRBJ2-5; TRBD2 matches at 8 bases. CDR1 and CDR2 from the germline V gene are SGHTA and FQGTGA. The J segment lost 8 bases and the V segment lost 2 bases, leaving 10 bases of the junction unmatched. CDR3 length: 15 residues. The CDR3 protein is CASSLAGPSGSTQYF. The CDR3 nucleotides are TGTGCCAGCAGCTTAGCGGGGCCAAGCGGGAGCACCCAGTACTTC.

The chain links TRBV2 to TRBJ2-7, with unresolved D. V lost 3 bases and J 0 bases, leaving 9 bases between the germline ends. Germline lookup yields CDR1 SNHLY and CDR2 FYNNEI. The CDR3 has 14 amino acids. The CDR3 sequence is CASSDRHLSYEQYF. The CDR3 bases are TGTGCCAGCAGTGACAGGCACCTCTCCTACGAGCAGTACTTC.

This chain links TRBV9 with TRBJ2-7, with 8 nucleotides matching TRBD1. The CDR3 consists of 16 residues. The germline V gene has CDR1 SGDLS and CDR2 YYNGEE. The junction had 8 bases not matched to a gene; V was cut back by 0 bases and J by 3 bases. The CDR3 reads CASSVGLDREYYEQYF. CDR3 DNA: TGTGCCAGCAGCGTAGGTCTGGACAGGGAATACTACGAGCAGTACTTC.

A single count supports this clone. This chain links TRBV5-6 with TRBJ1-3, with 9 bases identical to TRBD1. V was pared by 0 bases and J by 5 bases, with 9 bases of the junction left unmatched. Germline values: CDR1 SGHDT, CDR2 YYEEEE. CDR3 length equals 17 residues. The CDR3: CASSLGRDRERRNTIYF. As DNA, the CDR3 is TGTGCCAGCAGCTTGGGACGGGACAGGGAACGGCGAAACACCATATATTTT.

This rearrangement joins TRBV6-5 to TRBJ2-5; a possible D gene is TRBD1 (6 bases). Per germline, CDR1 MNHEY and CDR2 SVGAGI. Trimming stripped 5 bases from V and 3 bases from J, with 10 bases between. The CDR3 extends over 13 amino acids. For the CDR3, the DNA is TGTGCCAGCAGTCGTGACAGGAAAGAGACCCAGTACTTC. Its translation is CASSRDRKETQYF.

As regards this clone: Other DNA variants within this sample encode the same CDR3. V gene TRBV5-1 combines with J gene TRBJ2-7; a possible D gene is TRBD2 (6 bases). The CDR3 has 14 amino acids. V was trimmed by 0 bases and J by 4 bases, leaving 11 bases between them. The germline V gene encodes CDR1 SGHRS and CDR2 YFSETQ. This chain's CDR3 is CASSLVGGSYEQYF. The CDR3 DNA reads TGCGCCAGCAGCTTGGTCGGGGGAAGTTACGAGCAGTACTTC.

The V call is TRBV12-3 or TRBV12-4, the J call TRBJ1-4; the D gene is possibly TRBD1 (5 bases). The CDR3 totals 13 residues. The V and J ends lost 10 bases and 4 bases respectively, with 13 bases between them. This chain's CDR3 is CAIGGFGNEKLFF. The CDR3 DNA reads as TGTGCCATCGGGGGGTTCGGTAATGAAAAACTGTTTTTT.

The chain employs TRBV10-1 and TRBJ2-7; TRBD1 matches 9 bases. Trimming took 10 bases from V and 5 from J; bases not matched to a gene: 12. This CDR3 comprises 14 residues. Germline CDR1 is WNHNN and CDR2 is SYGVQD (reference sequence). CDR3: CANPQGAYGDEQYF. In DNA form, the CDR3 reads TGCGCCAACCCACAGGGGGCGTACGGTGACGAGCAGTACTTC.

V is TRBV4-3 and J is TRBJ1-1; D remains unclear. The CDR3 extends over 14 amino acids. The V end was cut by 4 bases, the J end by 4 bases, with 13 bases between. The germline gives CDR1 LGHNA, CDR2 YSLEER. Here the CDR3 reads CASSRTVVGTEAFF. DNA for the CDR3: TGCGCCAGCAGCCGAACAGTGGTGGGCACTGAAGCTTTCTTT.

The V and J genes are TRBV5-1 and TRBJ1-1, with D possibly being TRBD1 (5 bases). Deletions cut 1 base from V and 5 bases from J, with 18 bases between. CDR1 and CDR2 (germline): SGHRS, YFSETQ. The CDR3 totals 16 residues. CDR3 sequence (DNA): TGCGCCAGCAGCTTGTGGGCAAATAAGGGGCTGACTGAAGCTTTCTTT. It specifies CASSLWANKGLTEAFF.

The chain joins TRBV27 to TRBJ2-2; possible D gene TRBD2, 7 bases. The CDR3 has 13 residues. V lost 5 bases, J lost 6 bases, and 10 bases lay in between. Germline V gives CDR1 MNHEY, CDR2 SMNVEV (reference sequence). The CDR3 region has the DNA TGTGCCAGCAGTGGGGGGGCCCCCGGGGAGCTGTTTTTT. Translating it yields CASSGGAPGELFF.

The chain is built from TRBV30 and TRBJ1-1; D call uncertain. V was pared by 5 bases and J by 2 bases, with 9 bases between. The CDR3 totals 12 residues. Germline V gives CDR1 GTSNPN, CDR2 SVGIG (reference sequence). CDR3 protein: CAWDNQNTEAFF. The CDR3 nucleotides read TGTGCCTGGGACAATCAAAACACTGAAGCTTTCTTT.

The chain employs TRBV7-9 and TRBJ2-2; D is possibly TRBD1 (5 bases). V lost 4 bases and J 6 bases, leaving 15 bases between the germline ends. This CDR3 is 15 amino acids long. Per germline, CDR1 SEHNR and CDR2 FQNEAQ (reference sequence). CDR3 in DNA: TGTGCCAGCAGCTCAAACAAAGGGGATCCCGGGGAGCTGTTTTTT. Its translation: CASSSNKGDPGELFF.

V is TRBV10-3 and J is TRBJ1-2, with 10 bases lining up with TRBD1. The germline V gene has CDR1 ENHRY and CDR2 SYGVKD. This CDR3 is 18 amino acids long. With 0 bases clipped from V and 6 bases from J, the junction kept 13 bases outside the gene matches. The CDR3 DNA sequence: TGTGCCATCAGTGAGTCTGTTGCCGGGACAGGGGAAAATGATGGCTACACCTTC. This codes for CAISESVAGTGENDGYTF.

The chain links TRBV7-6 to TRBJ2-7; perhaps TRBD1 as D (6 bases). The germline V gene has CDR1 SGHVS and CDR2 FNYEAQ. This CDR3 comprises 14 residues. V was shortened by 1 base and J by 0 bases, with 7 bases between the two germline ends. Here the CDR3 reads CASSLEDSSYEQYF. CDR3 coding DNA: TGTGCCAGCAGCTTAGAGGACAGCTCCTACGAGCAGTACTTC.